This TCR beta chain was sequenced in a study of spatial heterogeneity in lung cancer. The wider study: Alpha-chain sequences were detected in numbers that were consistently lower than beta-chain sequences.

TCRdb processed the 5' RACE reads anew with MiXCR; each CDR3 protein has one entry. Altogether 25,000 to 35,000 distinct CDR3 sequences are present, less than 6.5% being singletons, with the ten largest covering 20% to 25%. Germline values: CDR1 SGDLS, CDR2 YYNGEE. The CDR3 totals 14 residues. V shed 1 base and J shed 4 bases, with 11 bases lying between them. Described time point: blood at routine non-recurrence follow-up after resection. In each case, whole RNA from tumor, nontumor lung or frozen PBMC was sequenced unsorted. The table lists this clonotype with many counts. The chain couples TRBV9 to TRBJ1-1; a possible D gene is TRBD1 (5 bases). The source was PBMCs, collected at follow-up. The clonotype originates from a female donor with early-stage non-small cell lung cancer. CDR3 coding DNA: TGTGCCAGCAGCGTAACGAGCCAGGGCACTGAAGCTTTCTTT. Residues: CASSVTSQGTEAFF.